These 15 T cell receptor beta chains were all obtained from the same sample, sequenced in a study of cytomegalovirus exposure and HLA in healthy donors. The PCR ran on 60 Vbeta and 13 Jbeta primers. Assay used: immunoSEQ multiplex PCR; TCRdb lists only in-frame clones, some missing. Altogether around 110,000 clones are present, around 64% being singletons, with the ten largest covering roughly 8.4%. Sequenced input: PBMCs. These receptors were obtained from a man aged 25 to 40 in good health and CMV-seropositive.

This clone occurred a few times. The V and J genes are TRBV29-1 and TRBJ2-1; 13 bases are shared with TRBD2. This CDR3 spans 16 amino acids. Germline trimming cut 7 bases from V and 7 bases from J; bases unmatched to any gene: 13. The germline gives CDR1 SQVTM, CDR2 ANQGSEA. In DNA, the CDR3 is TGCAGCGCTACCTTCCCGGGACTAGCGGGATATAATGAGCAGTTCTTC. This translates into CSATFPGLAGYNEQFF.

The chain links TRBV10-3 to TRBJ1-3; TRBD1 is a possible D gene (5 bases). CDR1 and CDR2 from the germline V gene are ENHRY and SYGVKD. The CDR3 covers 15 residues. V shed 4 bases and J shed 0 bases, with 10 bases lying between them. CDR3 region: CAISGTGFSGNTIYF. In DNA, the CDR3 is TGTGCCATCAGTGGAACAGGATTCTCTGGAAACACCATATATTTT.

CDR3 loop: CAISERAGGYEQYF. Written as DNA, the CDR3 is TGTGCCATCAGTGAGCGGGCGGGGGGATACGAGCAGTACTTC. The chain couples TRBV10-3 to TRBJ2-7; the match to TRBD2 covers 8 bases. Per the germline V gene, CDR1 is ENHRY and CDR2 is SYGVKD. The CDR3 runs to 14 residues. V gave up 2 bases and J gave up 4 bases; unmatched junction bases: 4.

The chain combines TRBV10-3 with TRBJ1-5; possibly TRBD1 for D (5 bases). The CDR3 has 14 amino acids. The germline gives CDR1 ENHRY, CDR2 SYGVKD. The V and J ends lost 0 bases and 7 bases respectively, with 10 bases between them. The CDR3 sequence: CAISESGGIQPQHF. The DNA of the CDR3 is TGTGCCATCAGTGAGTCGGGGGGGATCCAGCCCCAGCATTTT.

This clone was detected only a few times. V usage is TRBV5-1 and J usage is TRBJ1-6; D gene uncertain. The V and J ends lost 7 bases and 5 bases respectively, with 16 bases between them. The CDR3 spans 15 residues. The germline CDR1 and CDR2 sequences are SGHRS and YFSETQ. In DNA form, the CDR3 reads TGCGCCAGCTGGCCTCTTTCCCCCCATAATTCACCCCTCCACTTT. Its protein is CASWPLSPHNSPLHF.

This clone was observed a handful of times. Other DNA sequences in this specimen translate into the identical CDR3. The chain carries TRBV29-1 and TRBJ1-3, with 7 bases that match TRBD1. The CDR3 runs to 14 residues. Per the germline V gene, CDR1 is SQVTM and CDR2 is ANQGSEA. V shed 2 bases and J 0 bases; nucleotides not matched to a gene: 1. CDR3 coding DNA: TGCAGCGTTGAACCAGGGGGCTCTGGAAACACCATATATTTT. It is translated as CSVEPGGSGNTIYF.

The chain uses TRBV18 and TRBJ2-3, with D possibly matching TRBD2 (10 bases). CDR3 length: 20 residues. Trimming removed 3 bases at V and 3 bases at J, with 28 bases between. Germline-derived CDR1 and CDR2 are KGHSH and LQKENI. The CDR3 coding sequence is TGTGCCAGCTCACCGAGGGGGACAGGGCCCCTAGCGGGAGAGACAGATACGCAGTATTTT. As protein: CASSPRGTGPLAGETDTQYF.

This rearrangement joins TRBV27 to TRBJ2-2; D gene uncertain. From germline, CDR1 is MNHEY and CDR2 SMNVEV (reference sequence). V was pared by 3 bases and J by 5 bases, with 4 bases between. The CDR3 has 12 residues. The DNA for the CDR3 is TGTGCCAGCAGTTTGAGTACCGGGGAGCTGTTTTTT. It encodes CASSLSTGELFF.

This clone has only a few counts. The chain couples TRBV19 to TRBJ1-1; D gene unclear. Looked up from germline, CDR1 is LNHDA and CDR2 is SQIVND (reference sequence). The ends were cut back, 8 bases at V and 3 bases at J, with 10 bases in the middle. This CDR3 comprises 12 residues. The CDR3 sequence: CASRFLDTEAFF. In nucleotides, the CDR3 is TGTGCCAGTCGGTTTCTCGACACTGAAGCTTTCTTT.

At least ten counts were recorded for this clone. The V gene is TRBV7-9, the J gene TRBJ1-2, with TRBD1 as a possible D gene (6 bases). This CDR3 region has 16 residues. Germline values: CDR1 SEHNR, CDR2 FQNEAQ (reference sequence). Trimming cost V 5 bases and J 3 bases, with 19 bases left between them. CDR3 residues: CASSRPDRPEDYGYTF. CDR3 DNA sequence: TGTGCCAGCAGCCGCCCCGACAGGCCGGAGGACTATGGCTACACCTTC.

The chain has TRBV6-1 and TRBJ2-3; 12 nucleotides match TRBD2. CDR1 and CDR2 (germline): MNHNS, SASEGT. Trimming at V came to 4 bases and at J to 4 bases, leaving 0 bases not matched to a gene. The CDR3 spans 14 residues. The CDR3 reads CASSGLAGADTQYF. DNA for the CDR3: TGTGCCAGCAGTGGACTAGCGGGAGCAGATACGCAGTATTTT.

As for this clone: The junction and the germline gene differ at one end; a read error may be behind it. This chain connects TRBV27 to TRBJ2-3, with D possibly TRBD2 on 6 matching bases. CDR1 and CDR2 (germline): MNHEY, SMNVEV (reference sequence). The CDR3 length is 15 residues. Here the CDR3 DNA reads TGTGCCGGCAGTTCTGGGACTTTAAGCACAGATACGCAGTATTTT. This sequence encodes CAGSSGTLSTDTQYF.

The rearrangement uses TRBV5-1 and TRBJ1-1; possible D gene TRBD1, 5 bases. The germline V and J ends were trimmed by 4 bases and 3 bases, with 16 bases remaining between them. The V gene's germline CDR1 is SGHRS and CDR2 YFSETQ. The CDR3 has 15 amino acids. CDR3 DNA sequence: TGCGCCAGCAGCAGGGAGGGCAGGGAGGACACTGAAGCTTTCTTT. It is translated as CASSREGREDTEAFF.

This chain links TRBV10-3 with TRBJ1-2, with a tentative D call TRBD1 (6 bases). Germline CDR1 is ENHRY and CDR2 is SYGVKD. There are 15 residues in the CDR3. V was cut by 6 bases and J by 2 bases, with 16 bases left in between. CDR3: CAISLERQGNYGYTF. The CDR3 nucleotides read TGTGCCATCAGCCTAGAGCGTCAGGGGAACTATGGCTACACCTTC.

Only a few counts were recorded for this clone. This chain connects TRBV7-3 to TRBJ1-1; no definite D call. The germline gives CDR1 SGHTA, CDR2 FQGTGA. Trimming cost V 5 bases and J 3 bases, with 10 bases left between them. The CDR3 consists of 13 residues. CDR3 DNA sequence: TGTGCCAGCAGCCTCTCCGGGGACACTGAAGCTTTCTTT. It is translated as CASSLSGDTEAFF.